This T cell receptor (beta chain) was documented in a study of T cells after yellow fever vaccination. Template switching with 5'RACE generated the TCR cDNA and added a universal primer site and UMIs. TCRdb analysed the 5' RACE reads with MiXCR anew, one entry per CDR3 protein. The table shows some 350,000 distinct CDR3 sequences, with 3% to 4.5% occurring only once. Broader study findings: Though weaker, the secondary response peaked faster, on day 5 versus 15. Shared CD4/CD8 clonotypes were a small share, likely from convergent recombination.

Trimming at V came to 2 bases and at J to 2 bases, leaving 3 bases not matched to a gene. Germline-derived CDR1 and CDR2 are MNHEY and SVGAGI. The CDR3 covers 16 residues. This clonotype has more than one count but fewer than ten. Its antigen is currently unknown. Here the sequenced sample was PBMCs, taken 5 days after the yellow fever booster vaccination. The J gene is TRBJ2-2, the V gene TRBV6-5, with 9 bases lining up with TRBD2. This receptor was taken from a man younger than 35 who received the YFV17D yellow fever vaccine. The DNA of the CDR3 is TGTGCCAGCAGTTACGGAGCGGGGGGTAACACCGGGGAGCTGTTTTTT. Its protein product is CASSYGAGGNTGELFF.